One and the same sample provided the 28 T cell receptor beta chains below, sequenced in a study of T-cell memory formation after mild COVID-19 (TCRdb year 2021). The library was obtained by 5' RACE. The run used an Illumina NovaSeq 6000. TCRdb itself trimmed the public reads at Q25 with fastp, ran MiXCR and retained productive beta chains. Rows matching on CDR3 protein sequence are summarized as one entry with the most common DNA and genes. Across this sample there are 90,000 to 130,000 distinct CDR3 sequences, with about 18% seen only once. Roughly 6% of the sample belongs to the ten largest clones. The specimen sequenced was PBMCs or a T cell subset sorted from them (not recorded which). Source of these receptors: a man aged 18 to 29 who had mild COVID-19 (a few samples of this study predate the infection). The sample titles of this study are shuffled in the database, so cell type and time point are left out; the donor was told from shared clones.

The chain employs TRBV7-2 and TRBJ1-5; no reliable D call. Germline loops: CDR1 SGHTA, CDR2 FQGNSA. The CDR3 is 14 residues long. V dropped 5 bases and J dropped 1 base, with 9 bases sitting between them. The CDR3 spells CASSPQMSNQPQHF. In DNA, the CDR3 is TGTGCCAGCAGCCCCCAGATGAGCAATCAGCCCCAGCATTTT.

The chain uses TRBV5-1 and TRBJ2-5; tentative D call: TRBD1 (6 bases). The germline V gene encodes CDR1 SGHRS and CDR2 YFSETQ. This CDR3 is built from 15 residues. V lost 1 base and J lost 2, with 12 bases in between. The CDR3 DNA sequence: TGCGCCAGCAGCTTGAATACAGGGCTACAAGAGACCCAGTACTTC. Translation: CASSLNTGLQETQYF.

CDR3 nucleotide sequence: TGCAGTGCTAGAACCCAGACTAATGAAAAACTGTTTTTT. The encoded protein is CSARTQTNEKLFF. The chain couples TRBV20-1 to TRBJ1-4; D not certain. V was cut by 2 bases and J by 2 bases, with 6 bases left in between. The germline gives CDR1 DFQATT, CDR2 SNEGSKA (reference sequence). The CDR3 is 13 amino acids.

This clonotype was detected only a few times. The chain joins TRBV12-3 or TRBV12-4 to TRBJ2-3; D may match TRBD1 or TRBD2 (5 bases each). The CDR3 has 14 amino acids. V dropped 6 bases and J dropped 8 bases, with 18 bases sitting between them. The CDR3 DNA follows: TGTGCCAGCAGCGTTGACAGCCCAAGCGGTACGCAGTATTTT. Its protein product is CASSVDSPSGTQYF.

The chain links TRBV7-2 to TRBJ2-7; maybe TRBD1 (6 bases). The CDR3 length is 15 residues. The V gene lost 0 bases and the J gene lost 4 bases, with 13 bases spanning the gap. The germline V gene has CDR1 SGHTA and CDR2 FQGNSA. This CDR3 is CASSLASGQQYEQYV. CDR3 in DNA: TGTGCCAGCAGCTTAGCATCAGGACAGCAGTACGAGCAGTACGTC.

This clonotype occurred a few times. V usage is TRBV20-1 and J usage is TRBJ2-4; D remains unclear. This CDR3 contains 15 residues. The V end was cut by 5 bases, the J end by 1 base, with 15 bases between. Germline V lookup: CDR1 DFQATT, CDR2 SNEGSKA (reference sequence). DNA for the CDR3: TGCAGTGCTTCCCCGGGCCTTTTGGCCAAAAACATTCAGTACTTC. This gives the protein CSASPGLLAKNIQYF.

This chain joins TRBV7-9 and TRBJ1-1; tentative D call: TRBD1 (5 bases). V was pared by 4 bases and J by 0 bases, with 12 bases between. The CDR3 spans 15 residues. The germline V gene encodes CDR1 SEHNR and CDR2 FQNEAQ (reference sequence). The CDR3: CASSYPGHLNTEAFF. DNA for the CDR3: TGTGCCAGCAGCTACCCAGGACACCTGAACACTGAAGCTTTCTTT. Together with reference TRBV7-9 and TRBJ1-1, the CDR3 gives the full variable domain: DTGVSQNPRHKITKRGQNVTFRCDPISEHNRLYWYRQTLGQGPEFLTYFQNEAQLEKSRLLSDRFSAERPKGSFSTLEIQRTEQGDSAMYLCASSYPGHLNTEAFFGQGTRLTVV.

The chain carries TRBV7-2 and TRBJ1-5; D perhaps matches TRBD1 (5 bases). V lost 5 bases to trimming and J lost 2 bases, with 16 bases between them. This CDR3 is 16 amino acids long. CDR1 is SGHTA, CDR2 FQGNSA, per germline. CDR3 sequence reads: CASSLYPGGGNQPQHF. The CDR3 DNA follows: TGTGCCAGCAGCCTATACCCTGGGGGGGGCAATCAGCCCCAGCATTTT. Full variable domain (outside the CDR3, taken from reference TRBV7-2 and TRBJ1-5): GAGVSQSPSNKVTEKGKDVELRCDPISGHTALYWYRQSLGQGLEFLIYFQGNSAPDKSGLPSDRFSAERTGGSVSTLTIQRTQQEDSAVYLCASSLYPGGGNQPQHFGDGTRLSIL.

The chain employs TRBV7-2 and TRBJ2-1; TRBD2 is a possible D gene (6 bases). Germline values: CDR1 SGHTA, CDR2 FQGNSA. The CDR3 covers 13 residues. Trimming cost V 8 bases and J 4 bases, with 12 bases left between them. CDR3 bases: TGTGCCAGCGCAATTCGGGGGTACAATGAGCAGTTCTTC. Its translation: CASAIRGYNEQFF.

This clonotype was observed a handful of times. The chain combines TRBV7-2 with TRBJ1-5; D may be TRBD1 (5 bases). The CDR3 runs 13 residues. V gave up 5 bases and J gave up 5 bases, with 10 bases separating them. Germline assignment: CDR1 SGHTA and CDR2 FQGNSA. CDR3 sequence reads: CASSVQGDQPQHF. The CDR3 DNA follows: TGTGCCAGCAGCGTGCAGGGCGATCAGCCCCAGCATTTT. Filled out from reference TRBV7-2 and TRBJ1-5, the complete variable domain reads GAGVSQSPSNKVTEKGKDVELRCDPISGHTALYWYRQSLGQGLEFLIYFQGNSAPDKSGLPSDRFSAERTGGSVSTLTIQRTQQEDSAVYLCASSVQGDQPQHFGDGTRLSIL.

The chain has TRBV9 and TRBJ2-5, with D possibly called TRBD1 or TRBD2 (5 bases each). This CDR3 is built from 14 residues. CDR1 and CDR2 from the germline V gene are SGDLS and YYNGEE. Between the trimmed V and J ends, which lost 3 bases and 5 bases, there was a span of 14 bases. The CDR3 DNA follows: TGTGCCAGCAGCGGATGGGACCGGGCCGAGACCCAGTACTTC. This translates into CASSGWDRAETQYF.

This clonotype was observed a handful of times. CDR3 coding DNA: TGCAGCGTTGCTTCGACAGGGGGCGCGTGGGGCTACACCTTC. Translated, it gives CSVASTGGAWGYTF. V usage is TRBV29-1 and J usage is TRBJ1-2; 10 positions agree with TRBD1. The CDR3 totals 14 residues. Germline lookup yields CDR1 SQVTM and CDR2 ANQGSEA. Trimming at V came to 4 bases and at J to 8 bases, leaving 10 bases not matched to a gene.

V is TRBV7-2 and J is TRBJ2-4, with a tentative D call TRBD2 (5 bases). Trimming took off 3 bases at V and 16 bases at J, with 19 bases between the two ends. This CDR3 has 13 residues. Germline-derived CDR1 and CDR2 are SGHTA and FQGNSA. CDR3 bases: TGTGCCAGCAGCTTCGATTACTCGCGGGCTCTATACTTC. Protein sequence: CASSFDYSRALYF.

The chain has TRBV6-5 and TRBJ2-3, with no clear D. V shed 0 bases and J shed 2 bases, with 9 bases lying between them. The CDR3 loop spans 15 amino acids. Germline loops: CDR1 MNHEY, CDR2 SVGAGI. CDR3 sequence: CASSYSGTSTDTQYF. DNA of the CDR3: TGTGCCAGCAGTTACTCAGGTACCTCCACAGATACGCAGTATTTT.

The chain has TRBV7-9 and TRBJ2-5; 7 bases are shared with TRBD1. V dropped 5 bases and J dropped 4; count of bases not matched to a gene: 4. CDR1 and CDR2 from the germline V gene are SEHNR and FQNEAQ (reference sequence). The CDR3 loop spans 13 amino acids. The CDR3 loop is CASSIGDRETQYF. CDR3 DNA: TGTGCCAGCAGCATCGGGGACAGAGAGACCCAGTACTTC.

This clonotype turned up a few times. This chain uses TRBV4-3 with TRBJ2-2; 9 nucleotides align to TRBD1. The germline gives CDR1 LGHNA, CDR2 YSLEER. The ends lost 4 bases at V and 5 bases at J; junction bases unmatched: 8. This CDR3 has 16 residues. The CDR3 region has the DNA TGCGCCAGCAGCCTCGACAGGGGGAGTGATACCGGGGAGCTGTTTTTT. This encodes CASSLDRGSDTGELFF.

The chain combines TRBV7-2 with TRBJ2-3; D gene unclear. The germline V gene has CDR1 SGHTA and CDR2 FQGNSA. This CDR3 spans 13 amino acids. The V end was cut by 8 bases, the J end by 4 bases, with 13 bases between. DNA of the CDR3: TGTGCCAGCCGGGCCGCTTCCGCAGATACGCAGTATTTT. It is translated as CASRAASADTQYF.

This chain uses TRBV5-1 with TRBJ1-2; no definite D call. V was trimmed by 0 bases and J by 7 bases, leaving 10 bases between them. Germline CDR1 is SGHRS and CDR2 is YFSETQ. This CDR3 comprises 13 residues. The DNA for the CDR3 is TGCGCCAGCAGCTTGGCAGCCCGAAGTGGCTACACCTTC. Translating it yields CASSLAARSGYTF. Complete variable domain (other parts from reference TRBV5-1 and TRBJ1-2): KAGVTQTPRYLIKTRGQQVTLSCSPISGHRSVSWYQQTPGQGLQFLFEYFSETQRNKGNFPGRFSGRQFSNSRSEMNVSTLELGDSALYLCASSLAARSGYTFGSGTRLTVV.

The CDR3 DNA reads as TGCGCCAGCAGCCTAGCCGGGACGGTAGAAGAGACCCAGTACTTC. Translating gives CASSLAGTVEETQYF. The chain is built from TRBV5-1 and TRBJ2-5; D may be TRBD1 or TRBD2 (5 bases each). V shed 4 bases and J shed 3 bases, with 16 bases lying between them. This CDR3 spans 15 amino acids. In germline, CDR1 is SGHRS, CDR2 YFSETQ.

This clonotype was seen more than once but under ten times. The chain carries TRBV6-5 and TRBJ2-2; the D gene is possibly TRBD1 (6 bases). The germline V and J ends were trimmed by 2 bases and 4 bases, with 8 bases remaining between them. Germline V gene data show CDR1 as MNHEY and CDR2 as SVGAGI. The CDR3 consists of 14 residues. The CDR3 region is CASSYGTSTGELFF. As DNA, the CDR3 is TGTGCCAGCAGTTACGGGACATCCACCGGGGAGCTGTTTTTT.

Only a few counts were recorded for this clonotype. This sequence joins TRBV5-1 and TRBJ2-3; D may be TRBD1 (5 bases). The CDR3 consists of 13 residues. V lost 3 bases and J 5 bases, leaving 10 bases between the germline ends. Germline V gene sequence: CDR1 SGHRS, CDR2 YFSETQ. In DNA form, the CDR3 reads TGCGCCAGCAGCTCCAGGGTGGGAGATACGCAGTATTTT. This translates into CASSSRVGDTQYF.

The V gene is TRBV7-3, the J gene TRBJ1-1; D gene unclear. Trimming took off 6 bases at V and 7 bases at J, with 15 bases between the two ends. The CDR3 loop spans 13 amino acids. Per germline, CDR1 SGHTA and CDR2 FQGTGA. The CDR3 region is CASSPEASFEAFF. The CDR3 bases are TGTGCCAGCAGTCCTGAAGCGTCTTTTGAAGCTTTCTTT.

This clonotype came up a few times. The gene calls are TRBV7-8 and TRBJ2-7; D could derive from TRBD1 or TRBD2 (6 bases each). The length of the CDR3 is 13 residues. The V and J ends lost 1 base and 7 bases respectively, with 11 bases between them. Germline V gene sequence: CDR1 SGHVS, CDR2 FQNEAQ. CDR3 DNA: TGTGCCAGCAGCTTAGGGGGGCGGGGAGAGCAGTACGTC. Its translation: CASSLGGRGEQYV.

The chain is built from TRBV27 and TRBJ2-5; 10 nucleotides agree with TRBD1. The CDR3 runs 16 residues. J was trimmed by 5 bases and V by 6 bases; bases with no gene match: 12. CDR1 and CDR2 from the germline V gene are MNHEY and SMNVEV (reference sequence). CDR3 sequence: CASRHHPGQGRETQYF. The CDR3 nucleotides are TGTGCCAGCAGACATCATCCGGGACAGGGGAGGGAGACCCAGTACTTC.

The chain recombines TRBV2 with TRBJ1-1, with no clear D. The CDR3 covers 11 residues. Germline V gives CDR1 SNHLY, CDR2 FYNNEI. V dropped 4 bases and J dropped 4 bases, with 4 bases sitting between them. CDR3 bases: TGTGCCAGCAGTGTACGCACTGAAGCTTTCTTT. Its translation is CASSVRTEAFF.

The table lists this clonotype with a few counts. The chain carries TRBV7-9 and TRBJ2-7, with TRBD2 identical over 7 bases. Germline V lookup: CDR1 SEHNR, CDR2 FQNEAQ (reference sequence). V was pared by 5 bases and J by 6 bases, with 4 bases of the junction left unmatched. This CDR3 has 12 amino acids. The CDR3 sequence: CASSPPGGEQYV. DNA of the CDR3: TGTGCCAGCAGCCCGCCGGGAGGCGAGCAGTACGTC.

The chain is built from TRBV28 and TRBJ2-5; the match to TRBD1 covers 8 bases. The V segment lost 4 bases and the J segment 9 bases; nucleotides outside the gene matches: 16. Germline CDR1 and CDR2: MDHEN and SYDVKM. The CDR3 consists of 16 residues. The CDR3 DNA sequence: TGTGCCAGCAGTTCCCCACAGGGGGTCGGTGTCGGGGCCCAGTACTTC. It encodes CASSSPQGVGVGAQYF.

This clonotype was observed at least ten times. The chain carries TRBV5-4 and TRBJ2-1; D not resolved. V shed 5 bases and J shed 0 bases, with 12 bases lying between them. Germline CDR1 reads SGHNT; CDR2 reads YYREEE (reference sequence). The CDR3 is made up of 15 amino acids. The CDR3 protein is CASSRTSSSYNEQFF. The CDR3, as DNA: TGTGCCAGCAGTAGGACCTCAAGCTCCTACAATGAGCAGTTCTTC.